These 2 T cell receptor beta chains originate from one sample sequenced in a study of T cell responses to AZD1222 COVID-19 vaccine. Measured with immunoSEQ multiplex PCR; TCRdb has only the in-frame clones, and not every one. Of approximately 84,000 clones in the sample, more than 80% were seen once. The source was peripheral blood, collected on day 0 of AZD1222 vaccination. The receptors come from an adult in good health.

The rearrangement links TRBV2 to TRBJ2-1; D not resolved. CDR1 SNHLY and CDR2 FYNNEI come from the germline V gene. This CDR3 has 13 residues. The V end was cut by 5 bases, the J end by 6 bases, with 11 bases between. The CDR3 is CASSSDDSNEQFF. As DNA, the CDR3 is TGTGCCAGCAGTTCCGACGACTCCAATGAGCAGTTCTTC.

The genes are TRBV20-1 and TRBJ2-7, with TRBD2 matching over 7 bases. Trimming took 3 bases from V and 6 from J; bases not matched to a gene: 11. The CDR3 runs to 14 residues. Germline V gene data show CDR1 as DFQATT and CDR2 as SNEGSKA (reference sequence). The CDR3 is CSASLWSGKGEQYF. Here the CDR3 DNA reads TGCAGTGCTAGTTTGTGGAGCGGGAAGGGCGAGCAGTACTTC.